This entry features one TCR beta chain sequence. The CDR3 is made up of 14 amino acids. V gave up 2 bases and J gave up 4 bases, with 11 bases separating them. CDR1 and CDR2 from the germline V gene are MDHEN and SYDVKM. This entry is derived from a study of blood T cell repertoires in COVID-19. About the study: Material from acute and convalescent COVID-19 was sourced from the United States, Italy and Spain.

Individuals drawn from 24 US areas were about 18 to 90 years old. Clones were sequenced by immunoSEQ multiplex PCR, and TCRdb holds only the in-frame ones, with some missing. The sample has about 340,000 clones, 80% to 90% seen once. The receptor was derived from a woman in her forties with acute COVID-19. The sample consisted of PBMCs or T cells enriched from blood (not recorded which). The chain links TRBV28 to TRBJ1-1; perhaps TRBD1 as D (5 bases). The CDR3 nucleotides read TGTGCCAGCAGTTTACCCACAGGCGGCACTGAAGCTTTCTTT. As protein: CASSLPTGGTEAFF.